The clone carrying this T cell receptor (beta chain) was observed a few times. Its target is not known. This record comes from a study of cytomegalovirus exposure and HLA in healthy donors. Study observations and caveats: Highly shared variants forming one cluster were likely a sequencing artifact.

Germline CDR1 reads SGHKS; CDR2 reads YYEKEE (reference sequence). The CDR3 runs 12 residues. V gave up 0 bases and J gave up 7 bases, with 8 bases separating them. The PCR ran on 60 Vbeta and 13 Jbeta primers. Under the authors' procedure: In a later analysis, some 11 million of around 75 million unique beta chains occurred in at least two donors. Here immunoSEQ multiplex PCR was the method, and the copy in TCRdb shows in-frame clones only, minus some. That table supplies the V and J calls and clone size; D and trimming were determined from the DNA. The sample carries 100,000 to 150,000 clones, less than 90% recorded once.

V gene TRBV5-5 combines with J gene TRBJ2-7; possibly TRBD2 for D (5 bases). Sequenced input: PBMCs. The sequence was obtained from a man in his forties or fifties in good health and CMV-seronegative. DNA of the CDR3: TGTGCCAGCAGCTTGGGACTACAGGAGCAGTACTTC. Its protein product is CASSLGLQEQYF.